What follows is one TCR beta chain and its context. Per the authors' pipeline: Amplification with reference gene primers provided the estimates of nucleated cell counts. Only in-frame clones appear in the TCRdb table, and some are missing; sequencing was by immunoSEQ multiplex PCR. That table is the source of V, J and clone size, and D and trimming were worked out from the DNA. The sample lists roughly 40,000 clones; about 70% were seen once. The CDR3 sequence is 13 residues long. The trim removed 4 bases at V and 6 bases at J, leaving 3 bases unmatched. Germline-derived CDR1 and CDR2 are SGDLS and YYNGEE. The data belong to a study of blood T cell repertoires in COVID-19. At the level of the study: PBMCs, B-cell-depleted T cells, or T cells provided the cDNA or gDNA that made up the material.

The sequence came from a man between 65 and 80 years old with active or convalescent COVID-19. The chain combines TRBV9 with TRBJ1-2; 10 nucleotides align to TRBD1. Specimen: peripheral blood. In nucleotides, the CDR3 is TGTGCCAGCAGCCTTGGGACAGGGGATGGCTACACCTTC. Amino acids: CASSLGTGDGYTF.